These 7 T cell receptor beta chains were all obtained from the same sample, sequenced in a study of OX40 agonist ivuxolimab in advanced cancers. Receptor amplification or capture employed the immunoSEQ multiplex PCR assay. TCRdb provides this immuneACCESS table in a form limited to in-frame rearrangements. Some clones are lacking; in checked studies, under half of them reflect an unresolved V gene, and why the rest are absent is not known. Within this sample are tens of thousands of clones, with approximately 84% of them counted one time only. Jointly, the top ten make up approximately 8% of the sample. Sequenced material: CD4+ or CD8+ T cells sorted from blood, taken in a trial of the OX40 agonist ivuxolimab. Receptors originate from an adult with an advanced solid tumor such as melanoma, head and neck, liver or kidney cancer.

The rearrangement joins TRBV11-3 to TRBJ1-2; D gene uncertain. Germline assignment: CDR1 SGHNT and CDR2 YENEEA. V was pared by 0 bases and J by 4 bases, with 21 bases between. The CDR3 is 18 amino acids. CDR3 coding DNA: TGTGCCAGCAGCTTAGAAGGTGGGGTATATGGGCGGCTCTATGGCTACACCTTC. It codes for CASSLEGGVYGRLYGYTF.

The rearrangement links TRBV9 to TRBJ2-3; weak D call: TRBD2 (5 bases). V was cut by 0 bases and J by 0 bases, with 14 bases left in between. The germline V gene encodes CDR1 SGDLS and CDR2 YYNGEE. The CDR3 extends over 17 amino acids. DNA for the CDR3: TGTGCCAGCAGCGTAGGCGGGCTAGCTGCTAGCACAGATACGCAGTATTTT. Its translation is CASSVGGLAASTDTQYF.

The gene calls are TRBV29-1 and TRBJ2-7; the D gene is possibly TRBD1 (6 bases). CDR1 and CDR2 (germline): SQVTM, ANQGSEA. V lost 7 bases, J lost 4 bases, and 14 bases lay in between. This CDR3 is built from 12 residues. This CDR3 reads CSAQGLGYEQYF. The CDR3 DNA follows: TGCAGCGCTCAGGGGTTGGGGTACGAGCAGTACTTC.

This clone showed up just once. This chain connects TRBV7-8 to TRBJ2-7, with D perhaps TRBD2 (6 bases). V lost 4 bases, J lost 5 bases, and 15 bases lay in between. Germline loops: CDR1 SGHVS, CDR2 FQNEAQ. The CDR3 totals 14 residues. In nucleotides, the CDR3 is TGTGCCAGCAGCTGGGGGACTCCTCCCCACGAGCAGTACTTC. Protein sequence: CASSWGTPPHEQYF.

The V gene is TRBV7-9, the J gene TRBJ1-3, with TRBD1 matching 9 bases. In germline, CDR1 is SEHNR, CDR2 FQNEAQ (reference sequence). The CDR3 has 19 amino acids. V shed 4 bases and J 2 bases; nucleotides not matched to a gene: 15. In nucleotides, the CDR3 is TGTGCCAGCAGCTCGAACGACGGGACAGGGCCGCTTGCTGGAAACACCATATATTTT. Its translation is CASSSNDGTGPLAGNTIYF.

CDR3 nucleotides: TGTGCCAGCAGCCCCTTTCAGGGGGGGGATGAAAAACTGTTTTTT. Translated, it gives CASSPFQGGDEKLFF. The J gene is TRBJ1-4, the V gene TRBV4-2, with 7 bases lining up with TRBD1. From germline, CDR1 is LGHNA and CDR2 YNFKEQ. V was pared by 4 bases and J by 6 bases, with 8 bases of the junction left unmatched. This CDR3 region has 15 residues.

The chain joins TRBV2 to TRBJ2-5; 7 positions agree with TRBD2. V lost 2 bases, J lost 6 bases, and 9 bases stayed unmatched. Germline lookup yields CDR1 SNHLY and CDR2 FYNNEI. The CDR3 is made up of 15 amino acids. The CDR3, as DNA: TGTGCCAGCAGTGAATCTCGCGGGGGAGCGAAGACCCAGTACTTC. This encodes CASSESRGGAKTQYF.